The sequence of this T cell receptor (beta chain) was determined in a study of control samples from healthy donors and cancer patients. Sequencing used immunoSEQ multiplex PCR; TCRdb keeps in-frame clones, though not all of them. The table lists roughly 90,000 clones, just over 90% of them singletons. This CDR3 contains 19 residues. V is TRBV21-1 and J is TRBJ2-6; the table's TRBD1 call for D was not verified on the DNA. TRBV21-1 corresponds to a pseudogene. The receptor was isolated from a woman in her 30s in good health. The sequenced sample consisted of blood. The CDR3 bases are TGTGCCAGCAGCAAAGGGACAGGGAGGATGGGCTCTGGGGCCAACGTCCTGACTTTC. Its translation is CASSKGTGRMGSGANVLTF.